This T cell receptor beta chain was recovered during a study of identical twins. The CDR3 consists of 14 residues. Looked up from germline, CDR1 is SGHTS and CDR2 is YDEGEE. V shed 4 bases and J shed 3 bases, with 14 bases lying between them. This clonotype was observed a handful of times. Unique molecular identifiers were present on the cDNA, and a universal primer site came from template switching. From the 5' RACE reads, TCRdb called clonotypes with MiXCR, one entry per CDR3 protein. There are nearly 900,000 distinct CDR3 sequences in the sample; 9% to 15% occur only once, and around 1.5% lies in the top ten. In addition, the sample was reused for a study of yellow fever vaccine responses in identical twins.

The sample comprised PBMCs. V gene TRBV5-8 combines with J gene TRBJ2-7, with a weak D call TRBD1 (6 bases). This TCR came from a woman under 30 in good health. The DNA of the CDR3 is TGTGCCAGCAGCCGATCGGGACATCGCTACGAGCAGTACGTC. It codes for CASSRSGHRYEQYV.